This TCR beta chain originates from a study of OX40 agonist ivuxolimab in advanced cancers. Whole-study findings and limits: In general, CD8+ T cells held more expanded clones than CD4+ did, on average. The authors also found low normalized T-cell clonal expansion in some nonresponders.

Note on this clone: The antigen is not known.

Clones were read by immunoSEQ multiplex PCR, and TCRdb kept only the in-frame ones, dropping some. The sample includes roughly 84,000 clones, 81% of them seen just once. Germline CDR1 and CDR2: SQVTM and ANQGSEA. The CDR3 has 12 amino acids. The V gene lost 4 bases and the J gene lost 4 bases, with 8 bases spanning the gap. The origin of this receptor is an adult with an advanced solid tumor such as melanoma, head and neck, liver or kidney cancer. The sample here was CD4+ or CD8+ T cells sorted from blood, taken in a trial of the OX40 agonist ivuxolimab. V and J are TRBV29-1 and TRBJ1-5; possible D gene TRBD1, 6 bases. CDR3 DNA sequence: TGCAGCGTTGGGCAGGGGAATCAGCCCCAGCATTTT. It specifies CSVGQGNQPQHF.